This entry lists 6 T cell receptor beta chains sequenced from one sample in a study of OX40 agonist ivuxolimab in advanced cancers. The receptor library was made with the immunoSEQ multiplex PCR assay. TCRdb took over this immuneACCESS table, retaining in-frame rearrangements with V and J assigned. Such tables are incomplete; in checked studies, under half of the missing clones stem from an unresolved V gene, and the remainder is unexplained. For this sample the table gives tens of thousands of clones, of which 70% to 85% were detected only once. The ten largest clones take up under 8% of the sample. The sample in question was CD4+ or CD8+ T cells sorted from blood, obtained in a trial of the OX40 agonist ivuxolimab. The source of these receptors is an adult with an advanced solid tumor such as melanoma, head and neck, liver or kidney cancer.

This clone was counted a few times. The chain employs TRBV30 and TRBJ2-3; either TRBD1 or TRBD2 may supply D (6 bases each). CDR1 and CDR2 from the germline V gene are GTSNPN and SVGIG (reference sequence). Trimming pared 4 bases from V and 4 bases from J, leaving 12 bases between. The CDR3 consists of 13 residues. The CDR3 DNA is TGTGCCTGGAAACAGGGAGGAGCAGATACGCAGTATTTT. Its translation is CAWKQGGADTQYF.

V is TRBV5-1 and J is TRBJ2-5; TRBD2 might be the D (5 bases). V shed 8 bases and J shed 2 bases, with 22 bases lying between them. This CDR3 has 16 residues. CDR1 and CDR2 from the germline V gene are SGHRS and YFSETQ. CDR3 loop: CASTAGGFGAQETQYF. Here the CDR3 DNA reads TGCGCCAGTACCGCGGGCGGGTTTGGAGCTCAAGAGACCCAGTACTTC.

This sequence joins TRBV7-8 and TRBJ2-5; the match to TRBD2 covers 8 bases. The CDR3 covers 17 residues. The V segment lost 2 bases and the J segment 2 bases; nucleotides outside the gene matches: 10. Germline V gene data show CDR1 as SGHVS and CDR2 as FQNEAQ. The CDR3: CASSLNVAGGHQETQYF. CDR3 DNA: TGTGCCAGCAGCTTAAACGTGGCGGGGGGTCATCAAGAGACCCAGTACTTC. Looking up the rest from reference TRBV7-8 and TRBJ2-5 gives the full variable domain: GAGVSQSPRYKVAKRGQDVALRCDPISGHVSLFWYQQALGQGPEFLTYFQNEAQLDKSGLPSDRFFAERPEGSVSTLKIQRTQQEDSAVYLCASSLNVAGGHQETQYFGPGTRLLVL.

This chain uses TRBV10-2 with TRBJ1-1; no clear D. There are 13 residues in the CDR3. CDR1 and CDR2 from the germline V gene are WSHSY and SAAADI. Trimming pared 7 bases from V and 0 bases from J, leaving 9 bases between. CDR3 nucleotide sequence: TGCGCCAGCATCCTTGGACTGAACACTGAAGCTTTCTTT. It encodes CASILGLNTEAFF.

CDR3 nucleotides: TGTGCCAGCAGCGTAGGGCACCGGAACACTGAAGCTTTCTTT. Amino acids: CASSVGHRNTEAFF. The chain joins TRBV9 to TRBJ1-1; D gene uncertain. Per germline, CDR1 SGDLS and CDR2 YYNGEE. V lost 0 bases and J 1 base, leaving 7 bases between the germline ends. CDR3 size: 14 residues. The full variable domain, rest sourced from reference TRBV9 and TRBJ1-1, is DSGVTQTPKHLITATGQRVTLRCSPRSGDLSVYWYQQSLDQGLQFLIQYYNGEERAKGNILERFSAQQFPDLHSELNLSSLELGDSALYFCASSVGHRNTEAFFGQGTRLTVV.

This clone is deemed large (0.1 to 1%). This chain joins TRBV6-1 and TRBJ2-7; D remains ambiguous. CDR1 is MNHNS and CDR2 is SASEGT in the germline V gene. The CDR3 has 13 residues. V was cut by 7 bases and J by 7 bases, with 17 bases left in between. The CDR3 nucleotides read TGTGCCAGCACCGGTTCCTCCCTCCGGGAGCAGTACTTC. Its translation is CASTGSSLREQYF.